The rows below give T cell receptor beta chains drawn from one sample of a study of CD8 T cells in Susac syndrome. TCRdb re-analysed the immunoSEQ multiplex PCR reads in MiXCR, keeping a single row per CDR3 protein. The repertoire consists of 300,000 to 350,000 distinct CDR3 sequences, with about 90% occurring once and the leading ten covering 0.065%. The sequenced sample was CD4+ T cells from PBMCs. The receptor set was obtained from a human donor with multiple sclerosis. Each CDR3 is given with its conserved first and last residue. Fields, in order: J gene, CDR3 length, V gene, CDR3 protein.

J: TRBJ2-7
length: 15
V: TRBV18
CDR3: CASSLGAAQRYEQYF

J: TRBJ2-3
length: 13
V: TRBV18
CDR3: CASSPGASDTQYF

J: TRBJ2-1
length: 16
V: TRBV7-2
CDR3: CASSLAGGYLYNEQFF

J: TRBJ2-6
length: 19
V: TRBV30
CDR3: CGSGQVWSDRSSGANVLTF

J: TRBJ2-7
length: 15
V: TRBV10-3
CDR3: CAISDWPGGGYEQYF

J: TRBJ2-4
length: 14
V: TRBV24-1
CDR3: CATSDSGQQNIQYF

J: TRBJ1-4
length: 16
V: TRBV28
CDR3: CASSPVGAGYGEKLFF

J: TRBJ2-7
length: 13
V: TRBV20-1
CDR3: CSARDPSTYEQYF

J: TRBJ2-3
length: 14
V: TRBV29-1
CDR3: CSVETSGSTDTQYF

J: TRBJ2-1
length: 15
V: TRBV9
CDR3: CASSVEVGAGNEQFF

J: TRBJ2-1
length: 14
V: TRBV5-1
CDR3: CASSFTRDVSEQFF

J: TRBJ2-1
length: 13
V: TRBV4-2
CDR3: CASSSTERDEQFF

J: TRBJ1-1
length: 15
V: TRBV4-2
CDR3: CASSQERGLLLGAFF

J: TRBJ2-3
length: 13
V: TRBV29-1
CDR3: CSVGRTNTDTQYF

J: TRBJ2-1
length: 17
V: TRBV4-1
CDR3: CASSRGTPSGRHNEQFF

J: TRBJ1-1
length: 13
V: TRBV6-5
CDR3: CASSYSRVSEAFF

J: TRBJ1-1
length: 16
V: TRBV9
CDR3: CASSAGALTGVAEAFF

J: TRBJ2-3
length: 19
V: TRBV15
CDR3: CATSRDIRGGISRTDTQYF

J: TRBJ1-6
length: 14
V: TRBV9
CDR3: CASSEQGTNSPLHF

J: TRBJ1-2
length: 15
V: TRBV19
CDR3: CASSIVGQGANGYTF

J: TRBJ2-7
length: 18
V: TRBV4-2
CDR3: CASSQPGLAGERSHEQYF

J: TRBJ2-1
length: 16
V: TRBV5-4
CDR3: CASSSGGLPFANEQFF